The TCR beta chain described here comes from a study of CD8+ T cells in alopecia areata. Across the study: Patients in the study were on tofacitinib for 6 to 18 months, then off it for 6 months. Scoring treated patients' severity relied on the percentage of scalp area affected.

Study results and limitations: Scalp samples also yield sequences of resident alphabeta T cells from normal skin. Although TCR sharing was seen in mice, sharing across patients was less clear, possibly for HLA-related reasons.

Treatment meaning: oral pan-JAK inhibitor, 5-10 mg twice daily. This clone was picked up a small number of times. Its antigen remains unidentified. From germline, CDR1 is LGHNA and CDR2 YSLEER. This CDR3 has 12 residues. Trimming pared 2 bases from V and 6 bases from J, leaving 4 bases between. Reverse transcribed after extraction, RNA yielded cDNA as the sequencing template. The table came from immunoSEQ multiplex PCR; TCRdb's copy has only in-frame clones and leaves some out. The sample shows some 80,000 clones, around 60% of them seen only once. The chain recombines TRBV4-3 with TRBJ2-2; D gene ambiguous. The sample was CD8+ T cells sorted from blood, taken at week 24, from a patient treated with tofacitinib. The receptor comes from a human donor with alopecia areata. CDR3: CASSQSAGELFF. As DNA, the CDR3 is TGCGCCAGCAGCCAATCGGCCGGGGAGCTGTTTTTT.